This TCR beta chain was sequenced in a study of T cells in Graves' hyperthyroidism and ophthalmopathy. V lost 1 base and J lost 4; bases outside the gene matches: 7. CDR1 and CDR2 (germline): SGHNT, YYREEE (reference sequence). There are 17 residues in the CDR3. Authors of the study amplified TCR beta CDR3 regions from RNA transcripts. HTBI primers drove first-round RT-PCR of the TCR CDR3. In TCRdb, the multiplex PCR reads were re-called with MiXCR into one record per CDR3 protein. Of roughly 570,000 distinct CDR3 sequences listed, around a sixth are singletons. In its sample, this clonotype was seen a few times. Diagnoses used clinical symptoms, serum thyroxine and TRAb, thyroid ultrasound and orbital computed tomography. Using 10 ml of fresh peripheral blood, PBMCs were prepared.

J is TRBJ2-2 and V is TRBV5-4, with 10 bases fitting TRBD2. This receptor was obtained from a woman between 25 and 40 years old with Graves' hyperthyroidism. The sample was blood. The DNA of the CDR3 is TGTGCCAGCAGCTTGAGAAGCGGGAGGGCGGGCACCGGGGAGCTGTTTTTT. Translated, it gives CASSLRSGRAGTGELFF.